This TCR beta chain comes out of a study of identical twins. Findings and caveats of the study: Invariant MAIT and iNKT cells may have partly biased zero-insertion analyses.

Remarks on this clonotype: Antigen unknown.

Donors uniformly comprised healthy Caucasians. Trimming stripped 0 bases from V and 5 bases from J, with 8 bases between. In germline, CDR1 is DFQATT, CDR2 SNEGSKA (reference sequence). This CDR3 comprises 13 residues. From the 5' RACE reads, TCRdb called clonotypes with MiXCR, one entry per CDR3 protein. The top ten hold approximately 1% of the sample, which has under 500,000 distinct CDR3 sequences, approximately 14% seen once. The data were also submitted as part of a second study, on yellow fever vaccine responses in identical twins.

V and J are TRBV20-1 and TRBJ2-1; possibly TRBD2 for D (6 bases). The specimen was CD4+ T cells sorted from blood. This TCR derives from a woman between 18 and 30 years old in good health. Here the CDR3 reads CSARERLDNEQFF. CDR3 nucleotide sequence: TGCAGTGCTAGAGAACGACTAGACAATGAGCAGTTCTTC.